Listed below are T cell receptor beta chains from one sample, sequenced in a study of cytomegalovirus exposure and HLA in healthy donors. Only in-frame clones appear in the TCRdb table, and some are missing; sequencing was by immunoSEQ multiplex PCR. The sample records 99,000 or so clones, more than 60% being singletons. Sequenced input: PBMCs. These receptors all stem from a man aged 55 to 70 in good health and CMV-seropositive. Both conserved end residues are part of each CDR3. D genes are given only for firm matches. Part of the rows lack a size; the others show once, few, many or a class for expanded clones.

TRBV10-1	once	TRBD1	TRBJ2-7	14	CASSDATGPDEQYF	TGCGCCAGCAGTGACGCGACAGGGCCAGACGAGCAGTACTTC
TRBV5-1	-	-	TRBJ2-7	15	CASSFPTGSPYEQYF	TGCGCCAGCAGCTTTCCAACGGGATCCCCCTACGAGCAGTACTTC
TRBV6-1	-	TRBD1	TRBJ2-1	13	CASRETGEEWQFF	TGTGCCAGCAGGGAGACAGGGGAGGAGTGGCAGTTCTTC
TRBV9	-	-	TRBJ2-5	14	CASSVVGLGETQYF	TGTGCCAGCAGCGTAGTCGGACTGGGGGAGACCCAGTACTTC
TRBV5-6	-	-	TRBJ2-7	14	CASSLGGDTYEQYF	TGTGCCAGCAGCTTGGGAGGGGACACATACGAGCAGTACTTC
TRBV7-9	-	-	TRBJ1-1	15	CSSSSPKGQNTEAFF	TGTTCCAGCAGTTCCCCGAAGGGGCAGAACACTGAAGCTTTCTTT
TRBV6-1	-	-	TRBJ2-1	15	CASSEAGGLFDEQFF	TGTGCCAGCAGTGAAGCGGGGGGACTTTTCGATGAGCAGTTCTTC
TRBV28	once	-	TRBJ1-1	14	CASSLLTGNTEAFF	TGTGCCAGCAGTCTTCTAACAGGGAACACTGAAGCTTTCTTT
TRBV19	-	TRBD2	TRBJ2-4	18	CASRPGTSGTIAKNIQYF	TGTGCCAGCCGACCCGGGACTAGCGGAACTATAGCCAAAAACATTCAGTACTTC
TRBV7-6	-	TRBD2	TRBJ2-3	16	CASSHYLAVGTDTQYF	TGTGCCAGCAGCCACTATCTAGCGGTAGGCACAGATACGCAGTATTTT
TRBV5-1	-	TRBD1	TRBJ2-7	14	CASSFSRGLYEQYF	TGCGCCAGCAGCTTCAGCAGGGGGCTATACGAGCAGTACTTC
TRBV10-3	-	-	TRBJ2-7	12	CAQGSRRDEQYF	TGTGCCCAAGGATCCCGGCGGGACGAGCAGTACTTC
TRBV5-1	-	TRBD1	TRBJ2-2	15	CASSLQGQGPGELFF	TGCGCCAGCAGCTTGCAGGGACAGGGGCCCGGGGAGCTGTTTTTT
TRBV7-3	-	-	TRBJ1-1	14	CASSLRGPEGPAFF	TGTGCCAGCAGCTTAAGGGGCCCCGAAGGCCCAGCTTTCTTT
TRBV29-1	few	-	TRBJ1-1	11	CSVQKNTEAFF	TGCAGCGTTCAAAAGAACACTGAAGCTTTCTTT
TRBV5-6	-	-	TRBJ1-5	17	CASSLWGQQVGNQPQHF	TGTGCCAGCAGCTTGTGGGGGCAACAGGTGGGCAATCAGCCCCAGCATTTT
TRBV13	-	-	TRBJ2-1	14	CASSLRHPSYEQFF	TGTGCCAGCAGCTTAAGACACCCATCCTACGAGCAGTTCTTC
TRBV5-4	-	TRBD1	TRBJ1-6	16	CASSLETGGFNSPLHF	TGTGCCAGCAGCTTGGAAACAGGGGGCTTTAATTCACCCCTCCACTTT
TRBV1	-	-	TRBJ2-3	18	CTSSQAWRARRTTDTQYF	TGCACCAGCAGCCAAGCATGGCGGGCGCGACGCACCACAGATACGCAGTATTTT
TRBV7-6	-	TRBD2	TRBJ2-2	15	CATGGTSGGTGELFF	TGTGCCACGGGCGGGACTAGCGGGGGAACCGGGGAGCTGTTTTTT
TRBV2	few	-	TRBJ2-3	13	CASLPRETDTQYF	TGTGCCAGCTTGCCCCGAGAAACAGATACGCAGTATTTT
TRBV7-9	-	-	TRBJ2-1	13	CASSPPQGNEQFF	TGTGCCAGCAGCCCCCCCCAGGGCAATGAGCAGTTCTTC
TRBV4-3	-	TRBD1	TRBJ2-3	16	CASSLTRQGATDTQYF	TGCGCCAGCAGCCTTACCAGACAGGGGGCTACAGATACGCAGTATTTT
TRBV5-1	-	-	TRBJ1-1	14	CASSTGGKITEAFF	TGCGCCAGCAGCACAGGAGGGAAGATCACTGAAGCTTTCTTT
TRBV5-1	once	TRBD1	TRBJ2-2	16	CASSQQGTGETGELFF	TGCGCCAGCAGCCAACAAGGGACAGGAGAAACCGGGGAGCTGTTTTTT
TRBV6-5	few	-	TRBJ1-2	16	CASSYLLQGYNYGYTF	TGTGCCAGCAGTTACCTACTTCAGGGTTATAACTATGGCTACACCTTC
TRBV2	-	TRBD1	TRBJ2-5	15	CASTQTGKYEETQYF	TGTGCCAGCACTCAGACAGGGAAGTACGAAGAGACCCAGTACTTC
TRBV2	-	-	TRBJ2-7	13	CASSEFRGYEQYF	TGTGCCAGCAGTGAGTTTAGGGGCTACGAGCAGTACTTC
TRBV7-3	once	TRBD2	TRBJ2-7	14	CASSRTSGAREQYF	TGTGCCAGCAGCCGGACTAGCGGGGCAAGGGAGCAGTACTTC
TRBV10-3	-	TRBD1	TRBJ1-2	14	CAIPLGQGDYGYTF	TGTGCCATCCCTTTGGGACAGGGTGATTATGGCTACACCTTC
TRBV5-8	-	-	TRBJ1-5	15	CASSLTDYSNQPQHF	TGTGCCAGCAGCTTGACAGATTATAGCAATCAGCCCCAGCATTTT
TRBV19	-	-	TRBJ2-7	17	CASSPLHDSYDVYEQYF	TGTGCCAGTAGTCCGCTTCATGACAGCTACGATGTATACGAGCAGTACTTC
TRBV6-5	-	TRBD1	TRBJ1-6	15	CASSYWDRSFSPLHF	TGTGCCAGCAGTTACTGGGACAGAAGCTTTTCACCCCTCCACTTT
TRBV5-4	-	-	TRBJ1-3	12	CASSPGGNTIYF	TGTGCCAGCAGCCCGGGAGGAAACACCATATATTTT
TRBV28	-	-	TRBJ2-7	13	CASSLISRGEQYF	TGTGCCAGCAGTTTAATATCGAGGGGGGAGCAGTACTTC
TRBV7-2	-	-	TRBJ2-7	14	CASSLRGRDYEQYF	TGTGCCAGCAGCTTAAGGGGCAGGGACTACGAGCAGTACTTC
TRBV5-6	-	TRBD1	TRBJ2-5	13	CASSLQGLATQYF	TGTGCCAGCAGCCTACAGGGGCTGGCGACCCAGTACTTC
TRBV19	-	TRBD1	TRBJ2-7	14	CASSPGQGGLEQYF	TGTGCCAGTAGCCCGGGACAGGGGGGATTAGAGCAGTACTTC
TRBV27	-	-	TRBJ1-4	14	CASSSGTTNEKLFF	TGTGCCAGCAGTTCCGGGACAACAAATGAAAAACTGTTTTTT
TRBV6-6	-	TRBD1	TRBJ1-4	11	CASTPGGNLFF	TGTGCCAGCACCCCAGGGGGAAATCTGTTTTTT
TRBV7-6	-	TRBD1	TRBJ2-2	14	CASSLGTGSGELFF	TGTGCCAGCAGCTTAGGGACAGGATCCGGGGAGCTGTTTTTT
TRBV27	-	-	TRBJ1-4	14	CASSLRGRVEKLFF	TGTGCCAGCAGTTTAAGAGGGCGGGTAGAAAAACTGTTTTTT
TRBV15	-	TRBD2	TRBJ2-3	21	CATSKWASGLAGGTSTDTQYF	TGTGCCACCTCAAAGTGGGCATCGGGACTAGCGGGGGGAACTAGCACAGATACGCAGTATTTT
TRBV5-5	-	TRBD1	TRBJ1-5	15	CASSLQGAGGQPQHF	TGTGCCAGCAGCTTGCAGGGGGCGGGTGGTCAGCCCCAGCATTTT
TRBV28	once	TRBD2	TRBJ2-1	14	CASSFGGVEYEQFF	TGTGCCAGCAGTTTCGGGGGGGTGGAATATGAGCAGTTCTTC
TRBV6-5	-	-	TRBJ2-1	13	CASSYSRRDEQFF	TGTGCCAGCAGTTACTCGAGGAGGGATGAGCAGTTCTTC
TRBV10-3	-	TRBD2	TRBJ2-5	13	CAISLGLEETQYF	TGTGCCATCAGTCTCGGACTAGAGGAGACCCAGTACTTC
TRBV11-2	-	-	TRBJ2-4	14	CASSATRIKNIQYF	TGTGCCAGCAGCGCCACTAGGATAAAAAACATTCAGTACTTC
TRBV2	once	TRBD1	TRBJ1-5	14	CASSEFRGNQPQHF	TGTGCCAGCAGTGAGTTCAGGGGGAATCAGCCCCAGCATTTT
TRBV10-3	-	TRBD2	TRBJ2-1	14	CAIRNSGGGNEQFF	TGTGCCATCAGGAATAGCGGGGGAGGCAATGAGCAGTTCTTC
TRBV10-3	-	-	TRBJ2-3	15	CAISPGVVGTDTQYF	TGTGCCATCAGCCCAGGGGTCGTGGGCACAGATACGCAGTATTTT
TRBV27	-	TRBD1	TRBJ2-7	14	CASSAGTGGYEQYF	TGTGCCAGCAGTGCCGGGACAGGGGGCTACGAGCAGTACTTC
TRBV6-5	-	TRBD2	TRBJ2-7	16	CASSYSRSGGSYEQYF	TGTGCCAGCAGTTACTCGAGGTCGGGGGGTTCCTACGAGCAGTACTTC